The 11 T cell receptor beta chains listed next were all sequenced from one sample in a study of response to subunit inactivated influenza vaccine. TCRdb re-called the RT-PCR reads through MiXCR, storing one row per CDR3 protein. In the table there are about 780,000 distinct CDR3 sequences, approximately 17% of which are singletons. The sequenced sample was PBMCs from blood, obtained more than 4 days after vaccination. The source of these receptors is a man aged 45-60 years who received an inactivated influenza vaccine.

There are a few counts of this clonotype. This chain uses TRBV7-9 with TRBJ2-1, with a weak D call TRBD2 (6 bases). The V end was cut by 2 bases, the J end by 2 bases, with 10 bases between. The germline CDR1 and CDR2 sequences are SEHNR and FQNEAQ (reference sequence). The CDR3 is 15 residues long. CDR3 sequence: CASSLTSRPYNEQFF. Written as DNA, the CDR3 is TGTGCCAGCAGCTTAACTAGCAGACCCTACAATGAGCAGTTCTTC. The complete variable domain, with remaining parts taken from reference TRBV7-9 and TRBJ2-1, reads DTGVSQNPRHKITKRGQNVTFRCDPISEHNRLYWYRQTLGQGPEFLTYFQNEAQLEKSRLLSDRFSAERPKGSFSTLEIQRTEQGDSAMYLCASSLTSRPYNEQFFGPGTRLTVL.

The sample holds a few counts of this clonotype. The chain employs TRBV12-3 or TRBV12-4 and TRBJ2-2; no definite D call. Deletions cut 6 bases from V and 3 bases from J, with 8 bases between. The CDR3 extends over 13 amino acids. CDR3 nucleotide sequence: TGTGCCAGCAGCGTATCGTACACCGGGGAGCTGTTTTTT. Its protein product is CASSVSYTGELFF.

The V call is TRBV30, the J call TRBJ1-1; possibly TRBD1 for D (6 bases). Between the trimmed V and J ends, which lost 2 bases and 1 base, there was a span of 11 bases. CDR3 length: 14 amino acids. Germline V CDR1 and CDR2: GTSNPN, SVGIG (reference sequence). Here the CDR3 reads CAWSLGTPNTEAFF. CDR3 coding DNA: TGTGCCTGGAGTCTCGGGACACCGAACACTGAAGCTTTCTTT.

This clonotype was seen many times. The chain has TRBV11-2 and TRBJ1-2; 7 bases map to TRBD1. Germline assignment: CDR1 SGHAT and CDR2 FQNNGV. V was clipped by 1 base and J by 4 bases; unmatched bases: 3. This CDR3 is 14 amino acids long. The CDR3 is CASSLAGQIYGYTF. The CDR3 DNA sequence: TGTGCCAGCAGCTTAGCGGGACAGATCTATGGCTACACCTTC.

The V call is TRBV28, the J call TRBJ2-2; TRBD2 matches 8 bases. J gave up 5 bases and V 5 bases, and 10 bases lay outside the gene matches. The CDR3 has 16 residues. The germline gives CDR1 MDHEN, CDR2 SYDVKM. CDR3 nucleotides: TGTGCCAGCAGTACTACCGGGACTAGTCGGACCGGGGAGCTGTTTTTT. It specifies CASSTTGTSRTGELFF.

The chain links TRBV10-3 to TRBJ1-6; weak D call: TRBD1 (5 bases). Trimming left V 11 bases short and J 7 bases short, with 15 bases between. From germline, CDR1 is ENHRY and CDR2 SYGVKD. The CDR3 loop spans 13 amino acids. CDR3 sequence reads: CASGGSSNSPLHF. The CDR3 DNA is TGTGCCTCGGGGGGTTCGTCGAATTCACCCCTCCACTTT.

CDR3 nucleotide sequence: TGTGCCAGCACTGGGAAGGAGCGGGGGCCGGGAGAGACCCAGTACTTC. Translation gives CASTGKERGPGETQYF. The gene calls are TRBV7-9 and TRBJ2-5; 8 bases agree with TRBD2. CDR3 length equals 16 residues. Germline V CDR1 and CDR2: SEHNR, FQNEAQ (reference sequence). J lost 4 bases, V lost 7 bases, and 14 bases had no gene match.

CDR3 in amino acids: CSARGFGGANTGELFF. CDR3 DNA: TGCAGTGCTAGAGGATTCGGCGGGGCGAACACCGGGGAGCTGTTTTTT. The chain is built from TRBV20-1 and TRBJ2-2; possible D gene TRBD2, 6 bases. CDR1 and CDR2 from the germline V gene are DFQATT and SNEGSKA (reference sequence). The CDR3 runs 16 residues. V was cut by 1 base and J by 0 bases, with 12 bases left in between.

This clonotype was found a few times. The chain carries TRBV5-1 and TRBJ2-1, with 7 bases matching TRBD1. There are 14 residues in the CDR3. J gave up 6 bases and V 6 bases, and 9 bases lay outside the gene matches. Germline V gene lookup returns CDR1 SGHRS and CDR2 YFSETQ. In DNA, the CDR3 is TGCGCCAGCACTCAGACAGGGACGGGCAATGAGCAGTTCTTC. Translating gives CASTQTGTGNEQFF.

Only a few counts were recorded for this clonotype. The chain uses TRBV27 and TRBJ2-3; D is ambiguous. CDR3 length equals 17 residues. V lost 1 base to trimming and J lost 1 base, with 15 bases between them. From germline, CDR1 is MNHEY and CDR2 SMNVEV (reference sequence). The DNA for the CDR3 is TGTGCCAGCAGTTTATTAGGTCAATGGTTGGGCACAGATACGCAGTATTTT. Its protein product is CASSLLGQWLGTDTQYF.

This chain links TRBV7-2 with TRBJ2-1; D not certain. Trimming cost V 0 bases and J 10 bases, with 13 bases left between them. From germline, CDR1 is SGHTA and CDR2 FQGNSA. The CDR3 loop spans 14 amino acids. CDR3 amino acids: CASSLAEMSGEQFF. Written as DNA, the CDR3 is TGTGCCAGCAGCTTAGCGGAGATGAGTGGCGAGCAGTTCTTC.